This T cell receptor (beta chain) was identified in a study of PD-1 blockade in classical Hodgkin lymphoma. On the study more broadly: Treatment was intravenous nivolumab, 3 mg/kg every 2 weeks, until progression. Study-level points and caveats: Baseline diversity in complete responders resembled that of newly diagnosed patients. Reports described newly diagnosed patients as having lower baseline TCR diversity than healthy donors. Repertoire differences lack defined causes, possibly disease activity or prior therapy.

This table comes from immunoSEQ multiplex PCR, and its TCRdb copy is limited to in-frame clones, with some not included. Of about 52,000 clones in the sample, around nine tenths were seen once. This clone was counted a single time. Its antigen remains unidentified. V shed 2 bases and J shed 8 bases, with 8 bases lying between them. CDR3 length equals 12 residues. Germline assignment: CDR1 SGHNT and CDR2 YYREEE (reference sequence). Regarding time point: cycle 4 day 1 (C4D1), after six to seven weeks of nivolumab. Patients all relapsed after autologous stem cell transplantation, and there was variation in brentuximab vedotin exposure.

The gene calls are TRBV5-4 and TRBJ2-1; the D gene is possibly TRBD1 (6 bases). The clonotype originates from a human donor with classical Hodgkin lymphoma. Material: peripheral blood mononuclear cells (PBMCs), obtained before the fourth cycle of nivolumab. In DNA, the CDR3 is TGTGCCAGCAGCTTAAGACAGGATGAGCAGTTCTTC. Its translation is CASSLRQDEQFF.